The next 8 T cell receptor beta chains were all read from a single sample in a study of blood T cell repertoires in COVID-19. Generated by immunoSEQ multiplex PCR, the TCRdb table keeps only in-frame clones and is missing some. The data show about 150,000 clones, less than 90% seen once. Sequencing was carried out using peripheral blood. These receptors were taken from a human donor in a cohort sampled during active COVID-19.

The rearrangement links TRBV10-3 to TRBJ2-3; D call uncertain. Germline V gene lookup returns CDR1 ENHRY and CDR2 SYGVKD. This CDR3 region has 15 residues. Deletions cut 0 bases from V and 2 bases from J, with 9 bases between. CDR3 nucleotide sequence: TGTGCCATCAGTGAGTCGAAGCGTAACACAGATACGCAGTATTTT. This gives the protein CAISESKRNTDTQYF.

This clone was seen only once. The V and J genes are TRBV5-4 and TRBJ1-1; D unresolved. CDR3 length equals 14 residues. Germline V gene data show CDR1 as SGHNT and CDR2 as YYREEE (reference sequence). V lost 2 bases and J 1 base, leaving 9 bases between the germline ends. The CDR3 loop reads CASSLPRSNTEAFF. The CDR3 DNA follows: TGTGCCAGCAGCTTACCGCGGTCGAACACTGAAGCTTTCTTT.

The genes are TRBV30 and TRBJ1-5; 9 bases line up with TRBD1. Germline CDR1 reads GTSNPN; CDR2 reads SVGIG (reference sequence). The CDR3 has 16 residues. V lost 3 bases and J lost 7; bases outside the gene matches: 13. CDR3 bases: TGTGCCTGGAGCACCCCCGGGACAGGGACCGGGCAGCCCCAGCATTTT. It yields the protein CAWSTPGTGTGQPQHF. The full variable domain, with the rest looked up from reference TRBV30 and TRBJ1-5, is SQTIHQWPATLVQPVGSPLSLECTVEGTSNPNLYWYRQAAGRGLQLLFYSVGIGQISSEVPQNLSASRPQDRQFILSSKKLLLSDSGFYLCAWSTPGTGTGQPQHFGDGTRLSIL.

The rearrangement joins TRBV5-4 to TRBJ2-7, with 10 bases matching TRBD2. The junction had 5 bases not matched to a gene; V was cut back by 3 bases and J by 2 bases. The CDR3 runs to 15 residues. Germline lookup yields CDR1 SGHNT and CDR2 YYREEE (reference sequence). CDR3 coding DNA: TGTGCCAGCAGCTCCTTAGCGGGGGGAACCTACGAGCAGTACTTC. It codes for CASSSLAGGTYEQYF.

The chain has TRBV30 and TRBJ2-2; maybe TRBD2 (5 bases). Germline-derived CDR1 and CDR2 are GTSNPN and SVGIG (reference sequence). V was cut by 6 bases and J by 10 bases, with 21 bases left in between. This CDR3 spans 14 amino acids. The CDR3 DNA is TGTGCCTGCAAACCGGGGAGCCAGAGTACGGAGCTGTTTTTT. Protein sequence: CACKPGSQSTELFF.

This chain uses TRBV5-1 with TRBJ2-5; 10 bases line up with TRBD2. Germline assignment: CDR1 SGHRS and CDR2 YFSETQ. The CDR3 is made up of 15 amino acids. V shed 4 bases, J shed 5 bases, and the junction held 8 bases outside the gene matches. CDR3 sequence: CASSLLAGIEETQYF. The CDR3 DNA is TGCGCCAGCAGCCTACTAGCGGGGATCGAGGAGACCCAGTACTTC.

This chain links TRBV9 with TRBJ1-6; no definite D call. The CDR3 covers 17 residues. In germline, CDR1 is SGDLS, CDR2 YYNGEE. Trimming pared 4 bases from V and 7 bases from J, leaving 21 bases between. CDR3 sequence reads: CASSHGVVLGRNSPLHF. CDR3 nucleotide sequence: TGTGCCAGCAGCCACGGAGTGGTTCTGGGTCGAAATTCACCCCTCCACTTT.

The V and J genes are TRBV6-5 and TRBJ2-7, with D tentatively TRBD1 (6 bases). The CDR3 has 14 residues. The germline CDR1 and CDR2 sequences are MNHEY and SVGAGI. Trimming took off 5 bases at V and 2 bases at J, with 13 bases between the two ends. The DNA of the CDR3 is TGTGCCAGCAGTACCACAGGGATCCCCTACGAGCAGTACTTC. Translated, it gives CASSTTGIPYEQYF.